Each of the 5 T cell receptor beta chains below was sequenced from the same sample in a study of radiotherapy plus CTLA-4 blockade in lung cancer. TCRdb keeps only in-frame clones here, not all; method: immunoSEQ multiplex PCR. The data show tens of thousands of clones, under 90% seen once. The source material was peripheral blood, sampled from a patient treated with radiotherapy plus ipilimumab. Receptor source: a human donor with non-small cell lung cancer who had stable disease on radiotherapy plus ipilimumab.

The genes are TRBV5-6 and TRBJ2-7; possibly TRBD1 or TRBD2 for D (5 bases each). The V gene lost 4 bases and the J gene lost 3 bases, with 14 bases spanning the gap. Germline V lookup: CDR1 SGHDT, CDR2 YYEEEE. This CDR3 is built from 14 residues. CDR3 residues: CASSPPGRFYEQYF. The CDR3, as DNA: TGTGCCAGCAGCCCACCGGGACGATTCTACGAGCAGTACTTC.

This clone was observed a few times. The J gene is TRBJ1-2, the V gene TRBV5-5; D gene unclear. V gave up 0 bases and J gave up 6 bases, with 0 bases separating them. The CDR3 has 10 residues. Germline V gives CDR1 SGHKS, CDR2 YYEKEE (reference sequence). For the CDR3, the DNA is TGTGCCAGCAGCTTGGATGGCTACACCTTC. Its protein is CASSLDGYTF.

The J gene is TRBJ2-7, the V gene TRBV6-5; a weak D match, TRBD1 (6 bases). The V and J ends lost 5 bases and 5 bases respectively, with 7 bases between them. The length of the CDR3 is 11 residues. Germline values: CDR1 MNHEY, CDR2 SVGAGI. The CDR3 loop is CASSGQNEQYF. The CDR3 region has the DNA TGTGCCAGCAGTGGACAGAACGAGCAGTACTTC.

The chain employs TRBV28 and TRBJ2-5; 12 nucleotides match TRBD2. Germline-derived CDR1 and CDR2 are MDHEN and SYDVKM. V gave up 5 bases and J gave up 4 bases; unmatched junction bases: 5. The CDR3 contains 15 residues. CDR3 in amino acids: CASSRTSGAPETQYF. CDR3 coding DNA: TGTGCCAGCAGTAGGACTAGCGGGGCCCCAGAGACCCAGTACTTC.

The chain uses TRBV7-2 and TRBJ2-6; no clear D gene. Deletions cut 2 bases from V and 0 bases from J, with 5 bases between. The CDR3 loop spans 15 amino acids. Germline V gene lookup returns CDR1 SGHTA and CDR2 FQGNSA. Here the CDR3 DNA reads TGTGCCAGCAGCTTAACAATCTCTGGGGCCAACGTCCTGACTTTC. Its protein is CASSLTISGANVLTF.